These 32 T cell receptor beta chains share one sample of origin, sequenced in a study of human T cells and chemical hapten exposure. One entry per CDR3 protein, called by TCRdb with MiXCR from the RACE reads. The sample has 150,000 to 200,000 distinct CDR3 sequences, around 13% seen once. The time point: patch test 1, 2 weeks after DPC sensitization. As for treatment: therapeutic diphenylcyclopropenone sensitization with weekly scalp DPC. Sample: whole blood, taken in connection with sensitization to the hapten diphenylcyclopropenone (DPC). The origin of the receptors is a young woman with alopecia areata. Some clones in this sample may be carry-over from other donors' samples.

This clonotype has a count of ten or more. The rearrangement links TRBV6-4 to TRBJ2-3; 12 bases agree with TRBD2. Germline CDR1 is MRHNA and CDR2 is SNTAGT. The CDR3 consists of 16 residues. Germline trimming cut 9 bases from V and 3 bases from J; bases unmatched to any gene: 10. CDR3 nucleotide sequence: TGTGCCAGTAGCCGGCTAGCGGGGGGGCATACAGATACGCAGTATTTT. This sequence encodes CASSRLAGGHTDTQYF.

This clonotype was seen many times. The chain joins TRBV6-1 to TRBJ2-1; a possible D gene is TRBD2 (5 bases). This CDR3 spans 16 amino acids. Trimming removed 5 bases at V and 2 bases at J, with 16 bases between. CDR1 is MNHNS and CDR2 is SASEGT in the germline V gene. For the CDR3, the DNA is TGTGCCAGCAGTTCAACTAGTCTGGGCACCTACAATGAGCAGTTCTTC. Protein product: CASSSTSLGTYNEQFF.

V gene TRBV6-2 or TRBV6-3 combines with J gene TRBJ1-1, with D possibly matching TRBD1 (5 bases). CDR1 is MNHEY and CDR2 is SVGEGT in the germline V gene. The CDR3 is 14 amino acids. The V and J ends lost 6 bases and 1 base respectively, with 12 bases between them. The CDR3 here is CASRQDSRNTEAFF. CDR3 in DNA: TGTGCCAGCAGACAAGACAGCCGGAACACTGAAGCTTTCTTT.

This clonotype has more than one count but fewer than ten. The CDR3 reads CASSSRIYEKLFF. The CDR3 region has the DNA TGTGCCAGCAGCTCCAGGATATATGAAAAACTGTTTTTT. The genes are TRBV7-9 and TRBJ1-4; D gene uncertain. Trimming took 4 bases from V and 6 from J, leaving 9 bases between them. CDR3 length: 13 amino acids. The V gene's germline CDR1 is SEHNR and CDR2 FQNEAQ (reference sequence). Variable domain in full (rest from reference TRBV7-9 and TRBJ1-4): DTGVSQNPRHKITKRGQNVTFRCDPISEHNRLYWYRQTLGQGPEFLTYFQNEAQLEKSRLLSDRFSAERPKGSFSTLEIQRTEQGDSAMYLCASSSRIYEKLFFGSGTQLSVL.

In its sample, this clonotype was seen a few times. The CDR3 region has the DNA TGTGCCAGCAGCCTCCTAGGGGGGGATAGCACAGATACGCAGTATTTT. Translation gives CASSLLGGDSTDTQYF. The J gene is TRBJ2-3, the V gene TRBV7-2, with a possible D match to TRBD2 (7 bases). In germline, CDR1 is SGHTA, CDR2 FQGNSA. The V and J ends lost 5 bases and 0 bases respectively, with 15 bases between them. The CDR3 loop spans 16 amino acids. The whole variable domain, filled in from reference TRBV7-2 and TRBJ2-3, reads GAGVSQSPSNKVTEKGKDVELRCDPISGHTALYWYRQSLGQGLEFLIYFQGNSAPDKSGLPSDRFSAERTGGSVSTLTIQRTQQEDSAVYLCASSLLGGDSTDTQYFGPGTRLTVL.

This clonotype has just a few counts. J is TRBJ2-3 and V is TRBV4-3; D is perhaps TRBD1 or TRBD2 (5 bases each). The germline V gene has CDR1 LGHNA and CDR2 YSLEER. V was shortened by 0 bases and J by 5 bases, with 12 bases between the two germline ends. The CDR3 consists of 15 residues. As DNA, the CDR3 is TGCGCCAGCAGCCAAGATTGGGGGTCCGGAGATACGCAGTATTTT. The encoded protein is CASSQDWGSGDTQYF.

Only a few counts were recorded for this clonotype. The chain is built from TRBV18 and TRBJ1-3; possibly TRBD1 for D (5 bases). Germline CDR1 is KGHSH and CDR2 is LQKENI. Trimming removed 2 bases at V and 4 bases at J, with 12 bases between. The CDR3 has 15 amino acids. The CDR3 spells CASSPSTTAGNTIYF. The CDR3 nucleotides are TGTGCCAGCTCACCATCTACGACAGCCGGAAACACCATATATTTT.

In its sample, this clonotype was seen many times. The CDR3 DNA follows: TGCGCCAGCAGCTCCACCGGGACTAGCGGTGCCTACGAGCAGTACTTC. This translates into CASSSTGTSGAYEQYF. This chain connects TRBV4-3 to TRBJ2-7; 11 nucleotides line up with TRBD2. CDR1 and CDR2 from the germline V gene are LGHNA and YSLEER. This CDR3 has 16 amino acids. V was clipped by 5 bases and J by 2 bases; unmatched bases: 8.

This chain joins TRBV6-2 or TRBV6-3 and TRBJ2-6; D gene ambiguous. In germline, CDR1 is MNHEY, CDR2 SVGEGT. Trimming removed 8 bases at V and 2 bases at J, with 7 bases between. The CDR3 length is 13 residues. The CDR3 region has the DNA TGTGCCAGCGACTTTCCTGGGGCCAACGTCCTGACTTTC. Residues: CASDFPGANVLTF.

The chain is built from TRBV28 and TRBJ1-6; D uncertain. Deletions cut 6 bases from V and 8 bases from J, with 11 bases between. Germline loops: CDR1 MDHEN, CDR2 SYDVKM. The CDR3 covers 13 residues. Here the CDR3 DNA reads TGTGCCAGCAGGAGGCAGATGGATTCACCCCTCCACTTT. Amino acid sequence: CASRRQMDSPLHF.

The gene calls are TRBV6-2 or TRBV6-3 and TRBJ1-1; no definite D call. Trimming stripped 7 bases from V and 5 bases from J, with 17 bases between. The CDR3 covers 14 residues. Germline lookup yields CDR1 MNHEY and CDR2 SVGEGT. The CDR3 DNA sequence: TGTGCCAGCACTACCTCCTGGCCGGGTACTGAAGCTTTCTTT. Protein sequence: CASTTSWPGTEAFF.

The CDR3 DNA reads TGTGCCAGCAGCCAGGCCTTTGGAGGAGGGAGTGGTAGCTACGAGCAGTACTTC. Translating gives CASSQAFGGGSGSYEQYF. The chain couples TRBV3-1 to TRBJ2-7, with a tentative D call TRBD2 (6 bases). CDR3 length equals 18 residues. Trimming stripped 3 bases from V and 3 bases from J, with 24 bases between. Germline loops: CDR1 LGHDT, CDR2 YNNKEL (reference sequence).

This clonotype was counted a few times. This sequence joins TRBV20-1 and TRBJ1-1, with D uncertain. This CDR3 is built from 14 residues. Germline CDR1 DFQATT, CDR2 SNEGSKA (reference sequence). Between the trimmed V and J ends, which lost 0 bases and 0 bases, there was a span of 8 bases. The CDR3 sequence is CSARDRALNTEAFF. CDR3 coding DNA: TGCAGTGCTAGAGACCGGGCCTTGAACACTGAAGCTTTCTTT.

This clonotype was seen a handful of times. The rearrangement links TRBV12-3 or TRBV12-4 to TRBJ2-1; 9 bases align to TRBD1. J was trimmed by 4 bases and V by 8 bases; bases with no gene match: 9. CDR3 size: 15 residues. This chain's CDR3 is CASRNTGGDYNEQFF. The DNA of the CDR3 is TGTGCCAGCCGAAACACAGGGGGCGATTACAATGAGCAGTTCTTC.

This chain uses TRBV5-4 with TRBJ2-1, with a possible D match to TRBD1 (6 bases). The V gene's germline CDR1 is SGHNT and CDR2 YYREEE (reference sequence). The V end was cut by 6 bases, the J end by 8 bases, with 15 bases between. The CDR3 consists of 13 residues. The CDR3 bases are TGTGCCAGCACGACCCCTCGACAGGATGAGCAGTTCTTC. The encoded protein is CASTTPRQDEQFF.

This clonotype showed up just a few times. The chain links TRBV10-3 to TRBJ2-1; 9 bases align to TRBD1. This CDR3 has 15 amino acids. The germline V gene encodes CDR1 ENHRY and CDR2 SYGVKD. J was trimmed by 4 bases and V by 5 bases; bases with no gene match: 6. CDR3 protein: CAISTRDRAYNEQFF. The CDR3 coding sequence is TGTGCCATCAGTACCCGGGACAGGGCATACAATGAGCAGTTCTTC.

The V call is TRBV6-4, the J call TRBJ1-3; possibly TRBD1 for D (6 bases). Germline V gives CDR1 MRHNA, CDR2 SNTAGT. The CDR3 contains 18 residues. V was pared by 2 bases and J by 0 bases, with 17 bases between. The CDR3 DNA follows: TGTGCCAGCAGTGACGGTACGGACAGCTTTTACTCTGGAAACACCATATATTTT. It codes for CASSDGTDSFYSGNTIYF.

Remarks on this clonotype: A much larger clone lies one base from this, so it may be a read error. V usage is TRBV29-1 and J usage is TRBJ1-2, with unresolved D. Germline lookup yields CDR1 SQVTM and CDR2 ANQGSEA. V was clipped by 1 base and J by 7 bases, with 13 bases between them. The length of the CDR3 is 13 residues. This CDR3 is CSVEALGVCGYTF. CDR3 DNA sequence: TGCAGCGTTGAAGCATTGGGAGTCTGTGGCTACACCTTC. Full variable domain (missing parts from reference TRBV29-1 and TRBJ1-2): SAVISQKPSRDICQRGTSLTIQCQVDSQVTMMFWYRQQPGQSLTLIATANQGSEATYESGFVIDKFPISRPNLTFSTLTVSNMSPEDSSIYLCSVEALGVCGYTFGSGTRLTVV.

The chain recombines TRBV20-1 with TRBJ2-1; no clear D gene. Trimming took off 5 bases at V and 12 bases at J, with 14 bases between the two ends. Looked up from germline, CDR1 is DFQATT and CDR2 is SNEGSKA (reference sequence). This CDR3 comprises 11 residues. CDR3 loop: CSAPYLLWQFF. In DNA, the CDR3 is TGCAGTGCTCCCTACCTCTTATGGCAGTTCTTC.

This clonotype appeared many times. The rearrangement uses TRBV6-4 and TRBJ1-4; weak D call: TRBD1 (5 bases). Germline V gene sequence: CDR1 MRHNA, CDR2 SNTAGT. V lost 8 bases, J lost 0 bases, and 13 bases lay in between. The CDR3 is made up of 15 amino acids. Written as DNA, the CDR3 is TGTGCCAGCGGGAACAGGACCCCAACTAATGAAAAACTGTTTTTT. Protein sequence: CASGNRTPTNEKLFF.

This clonotype was detected only a few times. The chain is built from TRBV3-1 and TRBJ2-3; TRBD2 matches at 8 bases. Germline V gene lookup returns CDR1 LGHDT and CDR2 YNNKEL (reference sequence). With 5 bases clipped from V and 0 bases from J, the junction kept 10 bases outside the gene matches. This CDR3 is 17 amino acids long. In DNA form, the CDR3 reads TGTGCCAGCAGCGCGGGACTAGGTAATCCTAGCACAGATACGCAGTATTTT. Translated: CASSAGLGNPSTDTQYF.

The genes are TRBV6-5 and TRBJ2-5, with TRBD2 identical over 15 bases. The CDR3 has 17 residues. The V gene's germline CDR1 is MNHEY and CDR2 SVGAGI. Trimming took 6 bases from V and 5 from J; bases not matched to a gene: 10. The CDR3 coding sequence is TGTGCCAGCAGCCGCGGACTAGCGGGAGGGCCCTTGGAGACCCAGTACTTC. Translation: CASSRGLAGGPLETQYF.

The chain links TRBV6-4 to TRBJ1-1; 9 bases line up with TRBD1. V lost 6 bases and J lost 8; bases outside the gene matches: 10. Germline V CDR1 and CDR2: MRHNA, SNTAGT. This CDR3 has 14 residues. CDR3 nucleotides: TGTGCCAGCAGAGCCCGGACAGGGGCACGAGAAGCTTTCTTT. This sequence encodes CASRARTGAREAFF.

At least ten counts were recorded for this clonotype. The chain uses TRBV7-8 and TRBJ2-1; 10 nucleotides match TRBD2. The V gene end was trimmed by 1 base and the J gene end by 14 bases; junction bases not matched to a gene: 5. The CDR3 totals 13 residues. Germline CDR1 SGHVS, CDR2 FQNEAQ. CDR3 bases: TGTGCCAGCAGCTTAGAGCCTAGCGGGGGAAAGTTCTTC. It specifies CASSLEPSGGKFF.

There are a few counts of this clonotype. The J gene is TRBJ1-6, the V gene TRBV6-6; D uncertain. CDR3 length: 15 residues. With 0 bases removed from V and 7 bases from J, the gap between germline ends came to 10 bases. Germline V gene lookup returns CDR1 MNHNY and CDR2 SVGAGI (reference sequence). The CDR3 protein is CASSYSRGVNSPLHF. The DNA for the CDR3 is TGTGCCAGCAGTTACTCTCGGGGTGTCAATTCACCCCTCCACTTT.

The V gene is TRBV28, the J gene TRBJ2-7; D uncertain. V gave up 5 bases and J gave up 1 base, with 6 bases separating them. Looked up from germline, CDR1 is MDHEN and CDR2 is SYDVKM. The CDR3 loop spans 12 amino acids. The CDR3 loop is CASSPWSYEQYF. Here the CDR3 DNA reads TGTGCCAGCAGTCCGTGGTCCTACGAGCAGTACTTC. Together with reference TRBV28 and TRBJ2-7, the CDR3 gives the full variable domain: DVKVTQSSRYLVKRTGEKVFLECVQDMDHENMFWYRQDPGLGLRLIYFSYDVKMKEKGDIPEGYSVSREKKERFSLILESASTNQTSMYLCASSPWSYEQYFGPGTRLTVT.

A few counts support this clonotype. The CDR3 region is CASSPLSIGGNTIYF. In DNA, the CDR3 is TGTGCCAGCAGCCCTCTATCTATTGGCGGAAACACCATATATTTT. The chain combines TRBV7-9 with TRBJ1-3; D ambiguous. Germline CDR1 reads SEHNR; CDR2 reads FQNEAQ (reference sequence). CDR3 length: 15 amino acids. V lost 5 bases to trimming and J lost 4 bases, with 15 bases between them.

Many counts were recorded for this clonotype. The J gene is TRBJ2-1, the V gene TRBV20-1, with no clear D. Germline-derived CDR1 and CDR2 are DFQATT and SNEGSKA (reference sequence). With 1 base removed from V and 9 bases from J, the gap between germline ends came to 10 bases. This CDR3 spans 12 amino acids. CDR3 sequence: CSARGLSSEQFF. Written as DNA, the CDR3 is TGCAGTGCTAGAGGGCTAAGTAGTGAGCAGTTCTTC.

This chain connects TRBV7-8 to TRBJ2-7; a weak D match, TRBD2 (5 bases). V lost 5 bases and J lost 3, with 17 bases in between. Germline lookup yields CDR1 SGHVS and CDR2 FQNEAQ. CDR3 length: 15 residues. CDR3 nucleotide sequence: TGTGCCAGCAGCCTCGCCCTAATAGCGAACTACGAGCAGTACTTC. It yields the protein CASSLALIANYEQYF. The full variable domain, completed using reference TRBV7-8 and TRBJ2-7, is GAGVSQSPRYKVAKRGQDVALRCDPISGHVSLFWYQQALGQGPEFLTYFQNEAQLDKSGLPSDRFFAERPEGSVSTLKIQRTQQEDSAVYLCASSLALIANYEQYFGPGTRLTVT.

This clonotype was seen a handful of times. The CDR3 bases are TGCAGTGCTAGGGCACAGGGGGCCGATAATCAGCCCCAGCATTTT. It is translated as CSARAQGADNQPQHF. The chain combines TRBV20-1 with TRBJ1-5; 9 bases agree with TRBD1. Germline lookup yields CDR1 DFQATT and CDR2 SNEGSKA (reference sequence). V trimming: 3 bases; J trimming: 4 bases; junction bases outside the gene matches: 7. CDR3 length: 15 amino acids.

This clonotype was seen a handful of times. The CDR3 coding sequence is TGTGCCAGCTCACCACCAGCAGGACTAGCGGGAGAAGAGACCCAGTACTTC. This sequence encodes CASSPPAGLAGEETQYF. This chain connects TRBV18 to TRBJ2-5; TRBD2 aligns across 13 bases. With V trimmed by 0 bases and J by 3 bases, 4 bases remained unmatched. The CDR3 runs to 17 residues. In germline, CDR1 is KGHSH, CDR2 LQKENI. The variable domain in full, completed from reference TRBV18 and TRBJ2-5, reads NAGVMQNPRHLVRRRGQEARLRCSPMKGHSHVYWYRQLPEEGLKFMVYLQKENIIDESGMPKERFSAEFPKEGPSILRIQQVVRGDSAAYFCASSPPAGLAGEETQYFGPGTRLLVL.

This clonotype showed up just a few times. The chain carries TRBV29-1 and TRBJ1-1; 7 bases are a match to TRBD1. J was trimmed by 8 bases and V by 4 bases; bases with no gene match: 13. Germline CDR1 reads SQVTM; CDR2 reads ANQGSEA. The CDR3 length is 14 residues. The CDR3: CSVARQGGIAEAFF. The CDR3 region has the DNA TGCAGCGTTGCGCGGCAGGGGGGAATTGCGGAAGCTTTCTTT.